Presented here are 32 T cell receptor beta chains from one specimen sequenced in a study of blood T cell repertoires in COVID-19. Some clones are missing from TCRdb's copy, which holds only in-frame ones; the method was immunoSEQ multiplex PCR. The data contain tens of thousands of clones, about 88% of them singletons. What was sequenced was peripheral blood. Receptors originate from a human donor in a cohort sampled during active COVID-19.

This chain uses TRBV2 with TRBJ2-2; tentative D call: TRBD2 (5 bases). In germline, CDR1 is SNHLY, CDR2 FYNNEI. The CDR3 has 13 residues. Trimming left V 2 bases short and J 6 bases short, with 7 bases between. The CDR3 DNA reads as TGTGCCAGCAGTGAATTGGAGGCCGGGGAGCTGTTTTTT. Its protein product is CASSELEAGELFF.

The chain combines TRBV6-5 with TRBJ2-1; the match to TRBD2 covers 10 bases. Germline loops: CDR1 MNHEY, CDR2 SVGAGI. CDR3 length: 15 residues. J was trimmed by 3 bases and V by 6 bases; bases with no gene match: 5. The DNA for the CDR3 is TGTGCCAGCAGGCGGACTAGCGGAGACTACAATGAGCAGTTCTTC. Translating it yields CASRRTSGDYNEQFF.

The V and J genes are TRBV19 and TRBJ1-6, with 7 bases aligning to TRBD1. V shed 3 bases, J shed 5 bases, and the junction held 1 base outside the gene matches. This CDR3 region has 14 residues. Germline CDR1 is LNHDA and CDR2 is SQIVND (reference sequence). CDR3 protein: CASSIDRDNSPLHF. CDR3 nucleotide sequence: TGTGCCAGTAGTATCGACAGGGATAATTCACCCCTCCACTTT.

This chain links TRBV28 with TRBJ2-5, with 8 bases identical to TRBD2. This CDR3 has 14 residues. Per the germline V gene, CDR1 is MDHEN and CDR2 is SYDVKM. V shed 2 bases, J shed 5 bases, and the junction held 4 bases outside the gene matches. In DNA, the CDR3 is TGTGCCAGCAGTTTAGGCGGGAGGAGGGAGACCCAGTACTTC. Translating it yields CASSLGGRRETQYF.

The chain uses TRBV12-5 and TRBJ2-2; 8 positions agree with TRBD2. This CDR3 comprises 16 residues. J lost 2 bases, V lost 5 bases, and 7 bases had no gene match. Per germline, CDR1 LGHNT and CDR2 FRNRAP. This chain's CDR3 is CASGQPGLENTGELFF. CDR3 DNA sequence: TGTGCTAGTGGTCAACCGGGACTAGAAAACACCGGGGAGCTGTTTTTT.

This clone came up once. CDR3 residues: CASSPAGRGETQYF. In DNA form, the CDR3 reads TGCGCCAGCAGCCCAGCGGGCCGAGGGGAGACCCAGTACTTC. This chain uses TRBV5-1 with TRBJ2-5; tentatively, D is TRBD2 (6 bases). The germline gives CDR1 SGHRS, CDR2 YFSETQ. The V and J ends lost 4 bases and 5 bases respectively, with 15 bases between them. The CDR3 is 14 amino acids.

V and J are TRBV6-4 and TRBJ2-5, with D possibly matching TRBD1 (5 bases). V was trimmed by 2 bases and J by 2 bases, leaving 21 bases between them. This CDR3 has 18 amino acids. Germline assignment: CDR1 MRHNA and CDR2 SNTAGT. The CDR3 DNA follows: TGTGCCAGCAGTGACGATCTGCGGATGGACGCAGGGCAAGAGACCCAGTACTTC. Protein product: CASSDDLRMDAGQETQYF.

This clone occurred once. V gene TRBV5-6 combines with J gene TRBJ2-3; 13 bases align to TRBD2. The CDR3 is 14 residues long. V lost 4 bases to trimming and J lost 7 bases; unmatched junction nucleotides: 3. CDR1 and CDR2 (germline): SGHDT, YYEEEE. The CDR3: CASSPGLAGNTQYF. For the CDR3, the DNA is TGTGCCAGCAGCCCGGGACTAGCGGGGAATACGCAGTATTTT. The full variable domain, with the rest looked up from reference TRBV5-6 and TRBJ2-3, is DAGVTQSPTHLIKTRGQQVTLRCSPKSGHDTVSWYQQALGQGPQFIFQYYEEEERQRGNFPDRFSGHQFPNYSSELNVNALLLGDSALYLCASSPGLAGNTQYFGPGTRLTVL.

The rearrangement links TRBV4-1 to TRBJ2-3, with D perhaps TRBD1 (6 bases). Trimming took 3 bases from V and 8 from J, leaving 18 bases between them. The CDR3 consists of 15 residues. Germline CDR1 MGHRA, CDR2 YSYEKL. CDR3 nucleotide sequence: TGCGCCAGCAGCCAGGGCACCTCTGCACAGGGTACGCAGTATTTT. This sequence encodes CASSQGTSAQGTQYF.

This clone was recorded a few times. CDR3 sequence reads: CASSITGEGRELFF. The CDR3 nucleotides are TGTGCCAGTAGTATTACGGGGGAGGGGCGGGAGCTGTTTTTT. The chain couples TRBV19 to TRBJ2-2; TRBD2 matches 7 bases. With 3 bases clipped from V and 9 bases from J, the junction kept 7 bases outside the gene matches. Germline CDR1 reads LNHDA; CDR2 reads SQIVND (reference sequence). This CDR3 spans 14 amino acids.

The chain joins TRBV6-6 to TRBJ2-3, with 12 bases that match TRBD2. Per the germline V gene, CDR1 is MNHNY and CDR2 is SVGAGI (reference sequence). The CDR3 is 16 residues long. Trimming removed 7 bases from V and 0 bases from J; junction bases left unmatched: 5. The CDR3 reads CASTRLAGASTDTQYF. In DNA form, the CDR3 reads TGTGCCAGCACCCGACTAGCGGGGGCCAGCACAGATACGCAGTATTTT.

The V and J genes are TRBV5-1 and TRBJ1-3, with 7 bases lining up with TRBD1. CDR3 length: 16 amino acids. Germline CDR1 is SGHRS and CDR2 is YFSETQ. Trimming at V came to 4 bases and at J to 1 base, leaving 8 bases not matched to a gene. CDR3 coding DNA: TGCGCCAGCAGCCGTACCCCGACAGGGTCTGGAAACACCATATATTTT. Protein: CASSRTPTGSGNTIYF.

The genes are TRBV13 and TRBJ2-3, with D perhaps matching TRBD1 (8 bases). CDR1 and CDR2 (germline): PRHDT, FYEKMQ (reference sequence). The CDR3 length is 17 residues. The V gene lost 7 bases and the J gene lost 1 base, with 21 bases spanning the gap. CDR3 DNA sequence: TGTGCCAGCAATTTCGGACAGGGAGGGTTTGGCACAGATACGCAGTATTTT. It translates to CASNFGQGGFGTDTQYF.

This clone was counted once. DNA for the CDR3: TGTGCCAGCAGTTCCTCGGGGGGTAGAGGAGAAAAACTGTTTTTT. This gives the protein CASSSSGGRGEKLFF. This chain links TRBV6-6 with TRBJ1-4, with D possibly being TRBD1 (5 bases). V lost 4 bases to trimming and J lost 8 bases, with 17 bases between them. The CDR3 spans 15 residues. Germline V gives CDR1 MNHNY, CDR2 SVGAGI (reference sequence).

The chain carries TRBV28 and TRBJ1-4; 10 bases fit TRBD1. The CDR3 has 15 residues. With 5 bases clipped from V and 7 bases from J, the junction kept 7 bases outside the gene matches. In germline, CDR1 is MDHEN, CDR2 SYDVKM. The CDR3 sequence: CASSSQDRGFEKLFF. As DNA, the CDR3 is TGTGCCAGCAGTAGCCAGGACAGGGGGTTTGAAAAACTGTTTTTT.

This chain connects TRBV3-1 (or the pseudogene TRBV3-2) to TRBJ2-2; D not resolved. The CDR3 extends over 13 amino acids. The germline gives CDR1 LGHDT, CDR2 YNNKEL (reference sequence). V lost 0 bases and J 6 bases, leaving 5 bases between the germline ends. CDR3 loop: CASSQDRSGELFF. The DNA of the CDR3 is TGTGCCAGCAGCCAAGATCGGTCCGGGGAGCTGTTTTTT.

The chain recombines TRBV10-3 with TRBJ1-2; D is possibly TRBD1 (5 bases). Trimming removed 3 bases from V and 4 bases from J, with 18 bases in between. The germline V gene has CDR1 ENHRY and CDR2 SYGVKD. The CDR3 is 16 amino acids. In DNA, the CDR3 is TGTGCCATCAGTGATAACTCTCAGACAGAGTCCTATGGCTACACCTTC. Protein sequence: CAISDNSQTESYGYTF.

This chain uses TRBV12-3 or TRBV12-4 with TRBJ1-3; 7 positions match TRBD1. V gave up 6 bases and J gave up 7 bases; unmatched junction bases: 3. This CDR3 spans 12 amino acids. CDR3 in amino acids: CASRTGLNTIYF. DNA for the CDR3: TGTGCCAGCAGGACAGGGTTGAACACCATATATTTT.

The CDR3 loop is CASSQQRTGWGTEAFF. CDR3 coding DNA: TGTGCCAGCAGCCAGCAACGGACAGGGTGGGGCACTGAAGCTTTCTTT. The V call is TRBV3-1 (or the pseudogene TRBV3-2), the J call TRBJ1-1; 8 bases match TRBD1. The CDR3 is 16 amino acids. CDR1 and CDR2 (germline): LGHDT, YNNKEL (reference sequence). The V segment lost 3 bases and the J segment 4 bases; nucleotides outside the gene matches: 10.

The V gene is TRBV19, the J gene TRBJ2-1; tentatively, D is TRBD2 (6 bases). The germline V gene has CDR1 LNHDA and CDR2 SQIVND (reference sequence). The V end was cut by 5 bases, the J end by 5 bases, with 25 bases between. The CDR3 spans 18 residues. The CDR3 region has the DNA TGTGCCAGTAGTTTCTCCGCCCCCCGACTAGTATCCGACAATGAGCAGTTCTTC. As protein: CASSFSAPRLVSDNEQFF.

This CDR3 is CASSQGDRGTEAFF. In DNA form, the CDR3 reads TGTGCCAGCAGCCAAGGTGACAGGGGCACTGAAGCTTTCTTT. This rearrangement joins TRBV3-1 (or the pseudogene TRBV3-2) to TRBJ1-1, with 8 bases that match TRBD1. CDR1 is LGHDT and CDR2 is YNNKEL in the germline V gene (reference sequence). V lost 1 base, J lost 4 bases, and 2 bases stayed unmatched. The CDR3 length is 14 residues.

The CDR3 spells CASRNRTGINEKLFF. CDR3 bases: TGTGCCAGCAGAAATAGGACAGGGATTAATGAAAAACTGTTTTTT. The chain is built from TRBV7-6 and TRBJ1-4; TRBD1 matches 8 bases. Trimming at V came to 6 bases and at J to 4 bases, leaving 7 bases not matched to a gene. The CDR3 has 15 amino acids. Germline values: CDR1 SGHVS, CDR2 FNYEAQ.

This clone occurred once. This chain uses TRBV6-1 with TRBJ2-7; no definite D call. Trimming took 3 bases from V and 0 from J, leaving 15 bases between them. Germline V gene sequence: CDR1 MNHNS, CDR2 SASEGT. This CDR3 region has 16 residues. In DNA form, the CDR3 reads TGTGCCAGCAGTGAGTTCAGGCAGGCCCCCTCCTACGAGCAGTACTTC. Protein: CASSEFRQAPSYEQYF.

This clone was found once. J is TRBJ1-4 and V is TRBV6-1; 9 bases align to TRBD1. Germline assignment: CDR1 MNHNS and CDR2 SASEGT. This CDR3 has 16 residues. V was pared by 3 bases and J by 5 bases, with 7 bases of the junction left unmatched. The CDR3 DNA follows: TGTGCCAGCAGTGAGGCGGGCGGGACAGGGAATGAAAAACTGTTTTTT. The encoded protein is CASSEAGGTGNEKLFF.

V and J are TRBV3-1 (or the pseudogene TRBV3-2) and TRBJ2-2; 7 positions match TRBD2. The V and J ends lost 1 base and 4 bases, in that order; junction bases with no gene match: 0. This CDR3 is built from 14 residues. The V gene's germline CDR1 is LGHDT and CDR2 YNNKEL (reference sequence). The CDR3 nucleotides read TGTGCCAGCAGCCAAGGGGGGGGCACCGGGGAGCTGTTTTTT. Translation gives CASSQGGGTGELFF.

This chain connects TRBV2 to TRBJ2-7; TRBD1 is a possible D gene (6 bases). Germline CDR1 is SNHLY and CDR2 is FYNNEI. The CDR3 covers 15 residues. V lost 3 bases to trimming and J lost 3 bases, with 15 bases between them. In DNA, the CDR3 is TGTGCCAGCAGTGATCGCGGCCAGGGGATCTACGAGCAGTACTTC. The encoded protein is CASSDRGQGIYEQYF.

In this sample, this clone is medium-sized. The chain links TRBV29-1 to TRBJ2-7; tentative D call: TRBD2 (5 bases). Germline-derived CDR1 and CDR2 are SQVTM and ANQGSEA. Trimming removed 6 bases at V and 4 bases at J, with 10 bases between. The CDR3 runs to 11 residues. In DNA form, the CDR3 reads TGCAGCGTGAGCGGAGCGTACGAGCAGTACTTC. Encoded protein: CSVSGAYEQYF.

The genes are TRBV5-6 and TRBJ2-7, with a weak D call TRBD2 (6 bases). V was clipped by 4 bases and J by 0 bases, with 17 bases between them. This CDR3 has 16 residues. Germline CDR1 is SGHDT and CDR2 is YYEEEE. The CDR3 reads CASSPEGSLSSYEQYF. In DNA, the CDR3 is TGTGCCAGCAGCCCGGAGGGGTCCCTGAGCTCCTACGAGCAGTACTTC.

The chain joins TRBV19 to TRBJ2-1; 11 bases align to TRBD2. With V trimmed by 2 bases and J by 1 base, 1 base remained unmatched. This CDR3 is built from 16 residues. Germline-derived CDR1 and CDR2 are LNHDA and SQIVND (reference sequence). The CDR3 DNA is TGTGCCAGTAGTATAACTAGCGGGGGTTCCTACAATGAGCAGTTCTTC. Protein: CASSITSGGSYNEQFF.

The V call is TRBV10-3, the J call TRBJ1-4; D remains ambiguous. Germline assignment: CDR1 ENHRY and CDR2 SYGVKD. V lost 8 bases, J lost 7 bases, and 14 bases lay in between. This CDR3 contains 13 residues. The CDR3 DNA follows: TGTGCCATCGCGGCCCCGGAGAGTGAAAAACTGTTTTTT. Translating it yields CAIAAPESEKLFF.

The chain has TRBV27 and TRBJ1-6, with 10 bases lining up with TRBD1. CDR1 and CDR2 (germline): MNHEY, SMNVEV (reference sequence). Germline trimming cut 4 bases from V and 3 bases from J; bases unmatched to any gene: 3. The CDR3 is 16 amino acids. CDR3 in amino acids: CASSSWTGGYNSPLHF. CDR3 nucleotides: TGTGCCAGCAGTTCTTGGACAGGGGGCTATAATTCACCCCTCCACTTT.

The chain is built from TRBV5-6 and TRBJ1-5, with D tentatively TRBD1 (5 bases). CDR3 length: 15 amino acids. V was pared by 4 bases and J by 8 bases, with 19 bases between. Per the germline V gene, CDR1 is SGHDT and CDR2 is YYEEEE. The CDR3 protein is CASSAALGRGEPQHF. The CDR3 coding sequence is TGTGCCAGCAGCGCCGCTTTGGGACGGGGGGAGCCCCAGCATTTT.